The clone carrying this T cell receptor beta chain occurred a few times. The CDR3 spans 13 residues. Germline V gene data show CDR1 as ENHRY and CDR2 as SYGVKD. Trimming shortened V by 8 bases and J by 0 bases, and 9 bases separated the two germline ends. The data stem from a study of blood T cell repertoires in COVID-19. Generated by immunoSEQ multiplex PCR, the TCRdb table keeps only in-frame clones and is missing some. The sample lists fewer than 110,000 clones; approximately 90% were seen once. The clonotype comes from a man in his fifties with active or convalescent COVID-19. The rearrangement links TRBV10-3 to TRBJ2-3, with D tentatively TRBD1 (5 bases). Material for sequencing was peripheral blood. The CDR3 loop reads CAIEGASTDTQYF. In nucleotides, the CDR3 is TGTGCCATCGAAGGGGCGAGCACAGATACGCAGTATTTT.